Listed here are 32 T cell receptor beta chains from one sample, sequenced in a study of blood T cell repertoires in COVID-19. The method was immunoSEQ multiplex PCR; TCRdb's version includes in-frame clones alone and lacks a portion of them. The table shows 68,000 or so clones, with approximately 80% occurring only once. Sequenced: peripheral blood. These receptors all stem from a human donor in a cohort sampled during active COVID-19.

As for this clone: A read error may account for a junction end that differs from germline. V is TRBV5-1 and J is TRBJ2-3; weak D call: TRBD2 (5 bases). The CDR3 is made up of 15 amino acids. Per germline, CDR1 SGHRS and CDR2 YFSETQ. CDR3 bases: TGCGCCAGCGGCTTGTATCTAGCTAGCACAGATACGCAGTATTTT. Protein sequence: CASGLYLASTDTQYF.

The V and J genes are TRBV5-8 and TRBJ2-3, with D maybe TRBD2 (7 bases). The ends were cut back, 10 bases at V and 0 bases at J, with 12 bases in the middle. The CDR3 is 13 amino acids. Looked up from germline, CDR1 is SGHTS and CDR2 is YDEGEE. The CDR3 DNA is TGTGCCCGGGGAGGGGGAAGCACAGATACGCAGTATTTT. It specifies CARGGGSTDTQYF.

This clone showed up many times. The CDR3 reads CSASHWTGDYEQYF. DNA of the CDR3: TGCAGTGCTAGTCACTGGACAGGGGACTACGAGCAGTACTTC. The rearrangement links TRBV20-1 to TRBJ2-7; 9 bases fit TRBD1. After removal of 3 bases from V and 3 bases from J, the junction contained 6 bases not matched to a gene. The CDR3 is 14 amino acids. The V gene's germline CDR1 is DFQATT and CDR2 SNEGSKA (reference sequence).

The chain uses TRBV7-2 and TRBJ2-2, with unresolved D. The CDR3 covers 14 residues. The V and J ends lost 5 bases and 1 base respectively, with 8 bases between them. In germline, CDR1 is SGHTA, CDR2 FQGNSA. The CDR3 reads CASSPSWNTGELFF. The CDR3 DNA is TGTGCCAGCAGCCCCTCGTGGAACACCGGGGAGCTGTTTTTT.

V usage is TRBV28 and J usage is TRBJ2-5; the D gene is possibly TRBD2 (5 bases). The V end was cut by 7 bases, the J end by 1 base, with 10 bases between. The CDR3 runs 13 residues. CDR1 MDHEN and CDR2 SYDVKM come from the germline V gene. The CDR3 protein is CASNTGIQETQYF. The DNA of the CDR3 is TGTGCCAGCAATACGGGGATCCAAGAGACCCAGTACTTC.

The chain uses TRBV2 and TRBJ1-6, with TRBD1 matching 9 bases. Germline trimming cut 8 bases from V and 8 bases from J; bases unmatched to any gene: 13. CDR3 length equals 16 residues. The germline V gene has CDR1 SNHLY and CDR2 FYNNEI. Here the CDR3 reads CASGGGQGIADSPLHF. The CDR3 DNA reads TGTGCCAGCGGGGGGGGACAGGGCATTGCGGATTCACCCCTCCACTTT.

This clone was detected a few times. This chain links TRBV7-2 with TRBJ2-7; no definite D call. CDR3 length: 17 amino acids. Germline V gives CDR1 SGHTA, CDR2 FQGNSA. The V end was cut by 1 base, the J end by 0 bases, with 16 bases between. CDR3 loop: CASSLVASGPRSYEQYF. CDR3 sequence (DNA): TGTGCCAGCAGCTTAGTCGCGTCCGGTCCCCGCTCCTACGAGCAGTACTTC. The full variable domain, completed using reference TRBV7-2 and TRBJ2-7, is GAGVSQSPSNKVTEKGKDVELRCDPISGHTALYWYRQSLGQGLEFLIYFQGNSAPDKSGLPSDRFSAERTGGSVSTLTIQRTQQEDSAVYLCASSLVASGPRSYEQYFGPGTRLTVT.

V is TRBV29-1 and J is TRBJ2-3; 7 bases are shared with TRBD1. Germline trimming cut 7 bases from V and 0 bases from J; bases unmatched to any gene: 10. Germline lookup yields CDR1 SQVTM and CDR2 ANQGSEA. There are 15 residues in the CDR3. The CDR3 DNA reads as TGCAGCGCAGGACAGGCGACTTCTAGCACAGATACGCAGTATTTT. Protein sequence: CSAGQATSSTDTQYF.

The chain joins TRBV7-5 to TRBJ1-2. TRBV7-5 is noted as a pseudogene. The CDR3 consists of 14 residues. DNA for the CDR3: TGTGCCAGAAGCCCTCCTAGGCGTCAATATGGCTACACCTTC. This gives the protein CARSPPRRQYGYTF.

The chain employs TRBV5-1 and TRBJ1-1, with D possibly TRBD1 on 5 matching bases. Trimming took 3 bases from V and 0 from J, leaving 18 bases between them. CDR1 and CDR2 (germline): SGHRS, YFSETQ. The CDR3 totals 17 residues. Here the CDR3 DNA reads TGCGCCAGCAGCTGGGGGGTTCAGGTGATTCTGAACACTGAAGCTTTCTTT. Protein product: CASSWGVQVILNTEAFF.

This sequence joins TRBV27 and TRBJ1-1; D is ambiguous. Trimming stripped 3 bases from V and 3 bases from J, with 14 bases between. The CDR3 is made up of 15 amino acids. Germline CDR1 reads MNHEY; CDR2 reads SMNVEV (reference sequence). CDR3 residues: CASSLFAGWDTEAFF. The CDR3 region has the DNA TGTGCCAGCAGTTTGTTCGCAGGATGGGACACTGAAGCTTTCTTT.

The chain is built from TRBV6-2 or TRBV6-3 and TRBJ2-5, with 9 positions matching TRBD2. Germline assignment: CDR1 MNHEY and CDR2 SVGEGT. V shed 4 bases and J 1 base; nucleotides not matched to a gene: 4. The CDR3 extends over 15 amino acids. The CDR3 loop reads CASSWGLAGQETQYF. The DNA for the CDR3 is TGTGCCAGCAGTTGGGGACTAGCCGGCCAAGAGACCCAGTACTTC.

The chain couples TRBV7-2 to TRBJ2-3; weak D call: TRBD2 (6 bases). The ends were cut back, 4 bases at V and 1 base at J, with 12 bases in the middle. The CDR3 totals 15 residues. Germline loops: CDR1 SGHTA, CDR2 FQGNSA. The CDR3 nucleotides read TGTGCCAGCAGCTCTAGGGGCGGGGGCACAGATACGCAGTATTTT. Translation gives CASSSRGGGTDTQYF.

The chain is built from TRBV9 and TRBJ1-1; D remains unclear. CDR3 length equals 15 residues. Germline CDR1 SGDLS, CDR2 YYNGEE. The germline V and J ends were trimmed by 2 bases and 3 bases, with 14 bases remaining between them. The chain's CDR3 is CASSVGSVQDTEAFF. CDR3 nucleotide sequence: TGTGCCAGCAGCGTGGGTAGCGTTCAAGACACTGAAGCTTTCTTT.

The chain uses TRBV29-1 and TRBJ1-2, with no clear D. V was clipped by 1 base and J by 3 bases, with 6 bases between them. The CDR3 spans 12 residues. Germline V lookup: CDR1 SQVTM, CDR2 ANQGSEA. Here the CDR3 DNA reads TGCAGCGTTGAAGGGCACCACTATGGCTACACCTTC. Its protein product is CSVEGHHYGYTF.

The chain employs TRBV9 and TRBJ1-1; unclear D gene. The V gene lost 0 bases and the J gene lost 1 base, with 4 bases spanning the gap. The CDR3 sequence is 13 residues long. The germline gives CDR1 SGDLS, CDR2 YYNGEE. The CDR3 protein is CASSVDGNTEAFF. For the CDR3, the DNA is TGTGCCAGCAGCGTAGACGGGAACACTGAAGCTTTCTTT.

The chain couples TRBV7-2 to TRBJ2-1; a weak D match, TRBD2 (5 bases). There are 14 residues in the CDR3. Germline V gene data show CDR1 as SGHTA and CDR2 as FQGNSA. Trimming took off 1 base at V and 8 bases at J, with 12 bases between the two ends. The CDR3 protein is CASSLDSGKDEQFF. CDR3 nucleotides: TGTGCCAGCAGCTTAGATTCGGGGAAGGATGAGCAGTTCTTC.

This chain joins TRBV27 and TRBJ2-2; possible D gene TRBD1, 6 bases. The CDR3 is 15 residues long. Germline V lookup: CDR1 MNHEY, CDR2 SMNVEV (reference sequence). Trimming pared 4 bases from V and 2 bases from J, leaving 11 bases between. In nucleotides, the CDR3 is TGTGCCAGCAGTTCCCGGACAGTAAACACCGGGGAGCTGTTTTTT. It codes for CASSSRTVNTGELFF.

This chain connects TRBV19 to TRBJ2-7; 7 bases agree with TRBD2. The CDR3 is 14 residues long. V was pared by 5 bases and J by 7 bases, with 11 bases of the junction left unmatched. The germline V gene has CDR1 LNHDA and CDR2 SQIVND (reference sequence). The chain's CDR3 is CASSSGGGVSEQYF. In DNA, the CDR3 is TGTGCCAGTAGTTCCGGGGGAGGGGTGAGTGAGCAGTACTTC.

The chain uses TRBV20-1 and TRBJ2-1; D gene uncertain. CDR3 length equals 11 residues. The V gene's germline CDR1 is DFQATT and CDR2 SNEGSKA (reference sequence). Trimming left V 1 base short and J 7 bases short, with 5 bases between. DNA for the CDR3: TGCAGTGCTAGAGCCAGGAATGAGCAGTTCTTC. Translating gives CSARARNEQFF.

The chain carries TRBV29-1 and TRBJ1-4, with TRBD1 matching 9 bases. The J segment lost 7 bases and the V segment lost 6 bases, leaving 6 bases of the junction unmatched. The CDR3 loop spans 13 amino acids. CDR1 and CDR2 from the germline V gene are SQVTM and ANQGSEA. CDR3 loop: CSVQGQGIEKLFF. CDR3 DNA: TGCAGCGTCCAAGGACAGGGGATTGAAAAACTGTTTTTT.

The chain links TRBV29-1 to TRBJ2-1; 7 positions agree with TRBD1. V lost 4 bases and J lost 8; bases outside the gene matches: 11. The CDR3 sequence is 14 residues long. CDR1 is SQVTM, CDR2 ANQGSEA, per germline. The CDR3 nucleotides are TGCAGCGTTGGATCGAGACAGGGTAACGATGAGCAGTTCTTC. This translates into CSVGSRQGNDEQFF.

The V and J genes are TRBV18 and TRBJ1-1, with 7 bases identical to TRBD1. Looked up from germline, CDR1 is KGHSH and CDR2 is LQKENI. The length of the CDR3 is 13 residues. V lost 4 bases, J lost 3 bases, and 2 bases stayed unmatched. The CDR3 protein is CASSQTGDTEAFF. CDR3 nucleotides: TGTGCCAGCTCACAAACAGGGGACACTGAAGCTTTCTTT.

This chain uses TRBV4-2 with TRBJ2-7, with D maybe TRBD2 (6 bases). The CDR3 runs to 17 residues. V was pared by 1 base and J by 0 bases, with 16 bases between. The germline gives CDR1 LGHNA, CDR2 YNFKEQ. The CDR3 sequence is CASSQVLRAGSSYEQYF. CDR3 nucleotides: TGTGCCAGCAGCCAAGTCCTGCGGGCGGGGAGCTCCTACGAGCAGTACTTC.

The CDR3 loop is CASSSRGRGPDEQYF. The CDR3 DNA reads as TGTGCCAGTAGTAGTAGAGGGCGGGGCCCGGACGAGCAGTACTTC. This chain connects TRBV19 to TRBJ2-7; a possible D gene is TRBD2 (6 bases). CDR1 is LNHDA and CDR2 is SQIVND in the germline V gene (reference sequence). V was shortened by 4 bases and J by 5 bases, with 18 bases between the two germline ends. The CDR3 loop spans 15 amino acids.

This chain links TRBV3-1 (or the pseudogene TRBV3-2) with TRBJ2-7, with 9 bases lining up with TRBD1. This CDR3 has 14 amino acids. CDR1 and CDR2 from the germline V gene are LGHDT and YNNKEL (reference sequence). Unmatched junction bases numbered 2, after V lost 3 bases and J lost 2 bases. The CDR3 loop is CASSQDRGAYEQYF. DNA of the CDR3: TGTGCCAGCAGCCAGGACAGGGGAGCCTACGAGCAGTACTTC.

The chain recombines TRBV12-3 or TRBV12-4 with TRBJ1-1; possibly TRBD1 for D (6 bases). The CDR3 covers 12 residues. V was clipped by 1 base and J by 11 bases, with 11 bases between them. The DNA of the CDR3 is TGTGCCAGCAGTTTAGTCAGGGGATTTGCTTTCTTT. It codes for CASSLVRGFAFF.

This clone appeared once. V and J are TRBV12-3 or TRBV12-4 and TRBJ1-6; D unresolved. This CDR3 spans 13 amino acids. V was trimmed by 3 bases and J by 5 bases, leaving 5 bases between them. CDR3 amino acids: CASSFTDNSPLHF. The CDR3 DNA reads TGTGCCAGCAGTTTTACAGATAATTCACCCCTCCACTTT.

The CDR3 is CASSLGILGLTDTQYF. CDR3 sequence (DNA): TGTGCCAGCAGCTTAGGTATATTAGGACTCACAGATACGCAGTATTTT. This chain connects TRBV7-9 to TRBJ2-3; D might be TRBD2 (5 bases). Trimming removed 1 base from V and 2 bases from J, with 13 bases in between. The CDR3 contains 16 residues. Germline lookup yields CDR1 SEHNR and CDR2 FQNEAQ (reference sequence).

The CDR3 protein is CASSFQGAPGELFF. CDR3 nucleotide sequence: TGTGCCAGCAGTTTTCAGGGGGCCCCCGGGGAGCTGTTTTTT. V gene TRBV27 combines with J gene TRBJ2-2, with 8 bases matching TRBD1. The trim removed 3 bases at V and 6 bases at J, leaving 3 bases unmatched. Germline-derived CDR1 and CDR2 are MNHEY and SMNVEV (reference sequence). There are 14 residues in the CDR3.

J is TRBJ2-7 and V is TRBV18, with TRBD2 identical over 8 bases. The germline V gene encodes CDR1 KGHSH and CDR2 LQKENI. V was pared by 5 bases and J by 5 bases, with 17 bases of the junction left unmatched. This CDR3 has 17 amino acids. In DNA form, the CDR3 reads TGTGCCAGCTCAACCCTTCCTCCGGGGGGGGCTGAGCACGAGCAGTACTTC. Its translation is CASSTLPPGGAEHEQYF.

Notes on this clone: Within the sample, other DNA sequences also encode this same CDR3. The genes are TRBV18 and TRBJ1-5; 7 bases agree with TRBD1. The CDR3 length is 13 residues. The trim removed 3 bases at V and 4 bases at J, leaving 0 bases unmatched. The V gene's germline CDR1 is KGHSH and CDR2 LQKENI. As DNA, the CDR3 is TGTGCCAGCTCACCGGACAGGAATCAGCCCCAGCATTTT. Its translation: CASSPDRNQPQHF.